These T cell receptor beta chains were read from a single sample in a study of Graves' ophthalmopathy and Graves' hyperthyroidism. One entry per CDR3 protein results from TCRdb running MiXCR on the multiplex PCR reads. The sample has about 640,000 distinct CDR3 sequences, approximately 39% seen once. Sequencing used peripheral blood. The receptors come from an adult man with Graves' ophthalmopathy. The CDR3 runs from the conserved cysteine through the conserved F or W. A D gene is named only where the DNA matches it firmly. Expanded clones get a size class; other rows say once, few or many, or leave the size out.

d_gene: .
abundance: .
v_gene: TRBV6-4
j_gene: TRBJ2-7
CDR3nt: TGTGCCAGCAGCTTGGACGCAGAATCCTACGAGCAGTACTTC
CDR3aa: CASSLDAESYEQYF

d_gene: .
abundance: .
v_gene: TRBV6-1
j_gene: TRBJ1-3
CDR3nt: TGTGCCAGCAGTAACCGGGACCGATCCGGCACCATATATTTT
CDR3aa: CASSNRDRSGTIYF

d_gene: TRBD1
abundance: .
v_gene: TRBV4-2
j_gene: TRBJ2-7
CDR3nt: TGTGCCAGCAGCGACGGGGACAGGGGCGAGCAGTACTTC
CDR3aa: CASSDGDRGEQYF

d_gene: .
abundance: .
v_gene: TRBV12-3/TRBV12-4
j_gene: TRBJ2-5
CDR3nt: TGTGCCAGCAATGAAGGGGCGAGTAGGGAGACCCAGTACTTC
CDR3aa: CASNEGASRETQYF

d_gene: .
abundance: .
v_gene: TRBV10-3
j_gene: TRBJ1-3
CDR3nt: TGTGCCATCAGTGAACGAGGCGGGAACACCATATATTTT
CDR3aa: CAISERGGNTIYF

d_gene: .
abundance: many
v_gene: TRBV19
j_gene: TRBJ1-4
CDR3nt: TGTGCCAGTAGTTCTTACGACGGGAATGAAAAACTGTTTTTT
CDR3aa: CASSSYDGNEKLFF

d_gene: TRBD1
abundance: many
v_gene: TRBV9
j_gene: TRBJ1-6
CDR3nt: TGTGCCAGCAGCCCTCGACAGGGGGCTGGTAATTCACCCCTCCACTTT
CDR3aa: CASSPRQGAGNSPLHF

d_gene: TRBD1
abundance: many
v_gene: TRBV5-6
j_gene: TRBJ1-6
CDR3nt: TGTGCCAGCAGCTTGGTCGGGACAGGGTTTTCACCCCTCCACTTT
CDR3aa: CASSLVGTGFSPLHF

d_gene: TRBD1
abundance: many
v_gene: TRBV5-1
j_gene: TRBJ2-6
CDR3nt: TGCGCCAGCAGCCCAAGACAGGGTCCCGGGGCCAACGTCCTGACTTTC
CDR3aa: CASSPRQGPGANVLTF

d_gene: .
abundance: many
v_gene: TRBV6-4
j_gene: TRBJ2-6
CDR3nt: TGTGCCAGCAGTGACTCGGCCTCTGGGGCCAACGTCCTGACTTTC
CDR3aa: CASSDSASGANVLTF

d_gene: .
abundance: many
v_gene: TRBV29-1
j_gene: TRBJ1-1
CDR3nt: TGCAGCGCCACCAATATTTGGACTGAAGCTTTCTTT
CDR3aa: CSATNIWTEAFF

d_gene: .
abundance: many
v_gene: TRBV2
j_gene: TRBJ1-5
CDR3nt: TGTGCCAGCAACAGGGCTGCCAATCAGCCCCAGCATTTT
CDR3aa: CASNRAANQPQHF

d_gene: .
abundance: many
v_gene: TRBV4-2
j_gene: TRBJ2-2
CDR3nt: TGTGCCAGCAGCCACAAGGGTTGGGAGGCGAACACCGGGGAGCTGTTTTTT
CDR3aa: CASSHKGWEANTGELFF

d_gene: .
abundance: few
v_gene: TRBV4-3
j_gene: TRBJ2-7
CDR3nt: TGCGCCAGCAGCCAAGTTTTTGCTAGCTCCTCCTACGAGCAGTACTTC
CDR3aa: CASSQVFASSSYEQYF

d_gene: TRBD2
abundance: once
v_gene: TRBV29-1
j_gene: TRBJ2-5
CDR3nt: TGCAGCGCTGACGGACTAGCGGGAGGGCAAGAGACCCAGTACTTC
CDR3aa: CSADGLAGGQETQYF

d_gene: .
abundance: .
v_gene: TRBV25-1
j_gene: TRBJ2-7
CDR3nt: TGTGCCAGCAGTGAGGGGGGCAGCCTCTCCTACGAGCAGTACTTC
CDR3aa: CASSEGGSLSYEQYF

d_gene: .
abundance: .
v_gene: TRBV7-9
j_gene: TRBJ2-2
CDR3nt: TGTGCCAGCACCCCCAGGGGAGAAACCGGGGAGCTGTTTTTT
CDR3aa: CASTPRGETGELFF

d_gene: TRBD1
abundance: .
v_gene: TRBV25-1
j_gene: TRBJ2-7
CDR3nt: TGTGCCAGCTTCGAAGGGGGCTTCTACGAGCAGTACTTC
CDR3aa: CASFEGGFYEQYF

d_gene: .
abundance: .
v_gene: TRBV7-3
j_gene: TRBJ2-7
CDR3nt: TGTGCCAGCAGCTTTGGGCCGGACGGCGGGCAGTACTTC
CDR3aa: CASSFGPDGGQYF

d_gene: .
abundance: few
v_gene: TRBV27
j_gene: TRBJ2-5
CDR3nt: TGTGCCAGCAGTTTGTTCTCGGGACCGCTAAACCAAGAGACCCAGTACTTC
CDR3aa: CASSLFSGPLNQETQYF

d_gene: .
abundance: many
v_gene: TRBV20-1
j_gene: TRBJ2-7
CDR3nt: TGCAGTGCTAGAGCTGGATGGCCCGGTGGTTACGAGCAGTACTTC
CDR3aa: CSARAGWPGGYEQYF

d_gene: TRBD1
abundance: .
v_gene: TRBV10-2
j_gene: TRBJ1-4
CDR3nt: TGCGCCAGCAGTGTTAGGGGGCGCGTTGAAAAACTGTTTTTT
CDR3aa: CASSVRGRVEKLFF

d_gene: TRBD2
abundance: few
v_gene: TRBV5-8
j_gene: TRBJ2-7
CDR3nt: TGTGCCAGCAGCTACTTACTAGCGGGAGGAACCTACGAGCAGTACTTC
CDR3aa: CASSYLLAGGTYEQYF

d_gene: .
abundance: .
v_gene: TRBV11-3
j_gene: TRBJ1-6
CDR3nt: TGTCCCAGCAGCCTCGGGACGGCTAATTCACCCCTCCACTTT
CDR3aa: CPSSLGTANSPLHF

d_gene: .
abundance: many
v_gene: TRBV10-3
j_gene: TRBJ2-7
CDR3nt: TGTGCCATCAGCCCTGCCTACGAGCAGTACTTC
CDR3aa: CAISPAYEQYF

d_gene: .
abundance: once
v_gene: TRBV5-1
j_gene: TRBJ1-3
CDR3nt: TGCGCCAGCAGTCGAGACAGGTCTGGAAACACCACATACTTT
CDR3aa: CASSRDRSGNTTYF